These 8 T cell receptor beta chains were all obtained from the same sample, sequenced in a study of blood T cell repertoires in COVID-19. Sequencing was performed with immunoSEQ multiplex PCR; in TCRdb, only in-frame clones are kept and a portion is missing. The table records more than 200,000 clones, around 86% of them present only once. The sequenced material came from PBMCs or T cells enriched from blood (not recorded which). The origin of the receptors is a man aged 30 to 45 in a cohort exposed to, infected with or recovered from COVID-19 (not recorded which).

V and J are TRBV5-1 and TRBJ2-1; 8 nucleotides align to TRBD1. V shed 0 bases and J 7 bases; nucleotides not matched to a gene: 3. The germline V gene encodes CDR1 SGHRS and CDR2 YFSETQ. The CDR3 runs to 14 residues. CDR3: CASSLGQGSNEQFF. The CDR3, as DNA: TGCGCCAGCAGCTTGGGACAGGGGTCGAATGAGCAGTTCTTC.

The CDR3 spells CASHRALGGYTF. The CDR3 bases are TGTGCCAGTCACAGGGCCCTGGGGGGCTACACCTTC. The V call is TRBV7-2, the J call TRBJ1-2; tentatively, D is TRBD1 (6 bases). CDR3 length equals 12 residues. Germline V gene sequence: CDR1 SGHTA, CDR2 FQGNSA. Between the trimmed V and J ends, which lost 9 bases and 8 bases, there was a span of 16 bases.

J is TRBJ2-1 and V is TRBV28; D not certain. Per the germline V gene, CDR1 is MDHEN and CDR2 is SYDVKM. CDR3 size: 15 residues. V lost 4 bases to trimming and J lost 3 bases, with 13 bases between them. The CDR3 loop is CASSSTYPNYNEQFF. The CDR3 DNA is TGTGCCAGCAGTTCTACCTATCCGAACTACAATGAGCAGTTCTTC.

This clone was recorded only once. The rearrangement links TRBV18 to TRBJ1-6; 10 nucleotides line up with TRBD1. The CDR3 contains 16 residues. The germline V gene encodes CDR1 KGHSH and CDR2 LQKENI. V lost 1 base and J lost 4; bases outside the gene matches: 1. CDR3 loop: CASSPQGQGYNSPLHF. For the CDR3, the DNA is TGTGCCAGCTCACCACAGGGACAGGGGTATAATTCACCCCTCCACTTT.

This CDR3 is CASSKQGAYSPLHF. In DNA form, the CDR3 reads TGTGCCAGCAGTAAACAGGGAGCCTATTCACCCCTCCACTTT. This chain joins TRBV28 and TRBJ1-6, with D tentatively TRBD1 (6 bases). Germline CDR1 MDHEN, CDR2 SYDVKM. V lost 5 bases, J lost 8 bases, and 13 bases lay in between. The CDR3 sequence is 14 residues long.

V and J are TRBV10-2 and TRBJ1-1, with TRBD1 matching over 9 bases. The CDR3 contains 15 residues. J lost 3 bases, V lost 3 bases, and 5 bases had no gene match. Looked up from germline, CDR1 is WSHSY and CDR2 is SAAADI. The CDR3 DNA reads as TGCGCCAGCAGTGACCCCGACAGGGGGGACACTGAAGCTTTCTTT. Translation: CASSDPDRGDTEAFF.

The CDR3 loop is CASSLSQSVKLFF. Here the CDR3 DNA reads TGTGCCAGCAGTTTATCCCAGTCCGTGAAGCTGTTTTTT. The rearrangement joins TRBV28 to TRBJ2-2, with D unresolved. Germline loops: CDR1 MDHEN, CDR2 SYDVKM. Trimming removed 1 base at V and 12 bases at J, with 12 bases between. The CDR3 consists of 13 residues.

The chain recombines TRBV2 with TRBJ1-2; D is ambiguous. CDR1 and CDR2 (germline): SNHLY, FYNNEI. The length of the CDR3 is 14 residues. Trimming shortened V by 3 bases and J by 6 bases, and 14 bases separated the two germline ends. CDR3 sequence: CASSDLMRSHGYTF. The CDR3 bases are TGTGCCAGCAGTGATTTAATGCGGAGCCATGGCTACACCTTC.